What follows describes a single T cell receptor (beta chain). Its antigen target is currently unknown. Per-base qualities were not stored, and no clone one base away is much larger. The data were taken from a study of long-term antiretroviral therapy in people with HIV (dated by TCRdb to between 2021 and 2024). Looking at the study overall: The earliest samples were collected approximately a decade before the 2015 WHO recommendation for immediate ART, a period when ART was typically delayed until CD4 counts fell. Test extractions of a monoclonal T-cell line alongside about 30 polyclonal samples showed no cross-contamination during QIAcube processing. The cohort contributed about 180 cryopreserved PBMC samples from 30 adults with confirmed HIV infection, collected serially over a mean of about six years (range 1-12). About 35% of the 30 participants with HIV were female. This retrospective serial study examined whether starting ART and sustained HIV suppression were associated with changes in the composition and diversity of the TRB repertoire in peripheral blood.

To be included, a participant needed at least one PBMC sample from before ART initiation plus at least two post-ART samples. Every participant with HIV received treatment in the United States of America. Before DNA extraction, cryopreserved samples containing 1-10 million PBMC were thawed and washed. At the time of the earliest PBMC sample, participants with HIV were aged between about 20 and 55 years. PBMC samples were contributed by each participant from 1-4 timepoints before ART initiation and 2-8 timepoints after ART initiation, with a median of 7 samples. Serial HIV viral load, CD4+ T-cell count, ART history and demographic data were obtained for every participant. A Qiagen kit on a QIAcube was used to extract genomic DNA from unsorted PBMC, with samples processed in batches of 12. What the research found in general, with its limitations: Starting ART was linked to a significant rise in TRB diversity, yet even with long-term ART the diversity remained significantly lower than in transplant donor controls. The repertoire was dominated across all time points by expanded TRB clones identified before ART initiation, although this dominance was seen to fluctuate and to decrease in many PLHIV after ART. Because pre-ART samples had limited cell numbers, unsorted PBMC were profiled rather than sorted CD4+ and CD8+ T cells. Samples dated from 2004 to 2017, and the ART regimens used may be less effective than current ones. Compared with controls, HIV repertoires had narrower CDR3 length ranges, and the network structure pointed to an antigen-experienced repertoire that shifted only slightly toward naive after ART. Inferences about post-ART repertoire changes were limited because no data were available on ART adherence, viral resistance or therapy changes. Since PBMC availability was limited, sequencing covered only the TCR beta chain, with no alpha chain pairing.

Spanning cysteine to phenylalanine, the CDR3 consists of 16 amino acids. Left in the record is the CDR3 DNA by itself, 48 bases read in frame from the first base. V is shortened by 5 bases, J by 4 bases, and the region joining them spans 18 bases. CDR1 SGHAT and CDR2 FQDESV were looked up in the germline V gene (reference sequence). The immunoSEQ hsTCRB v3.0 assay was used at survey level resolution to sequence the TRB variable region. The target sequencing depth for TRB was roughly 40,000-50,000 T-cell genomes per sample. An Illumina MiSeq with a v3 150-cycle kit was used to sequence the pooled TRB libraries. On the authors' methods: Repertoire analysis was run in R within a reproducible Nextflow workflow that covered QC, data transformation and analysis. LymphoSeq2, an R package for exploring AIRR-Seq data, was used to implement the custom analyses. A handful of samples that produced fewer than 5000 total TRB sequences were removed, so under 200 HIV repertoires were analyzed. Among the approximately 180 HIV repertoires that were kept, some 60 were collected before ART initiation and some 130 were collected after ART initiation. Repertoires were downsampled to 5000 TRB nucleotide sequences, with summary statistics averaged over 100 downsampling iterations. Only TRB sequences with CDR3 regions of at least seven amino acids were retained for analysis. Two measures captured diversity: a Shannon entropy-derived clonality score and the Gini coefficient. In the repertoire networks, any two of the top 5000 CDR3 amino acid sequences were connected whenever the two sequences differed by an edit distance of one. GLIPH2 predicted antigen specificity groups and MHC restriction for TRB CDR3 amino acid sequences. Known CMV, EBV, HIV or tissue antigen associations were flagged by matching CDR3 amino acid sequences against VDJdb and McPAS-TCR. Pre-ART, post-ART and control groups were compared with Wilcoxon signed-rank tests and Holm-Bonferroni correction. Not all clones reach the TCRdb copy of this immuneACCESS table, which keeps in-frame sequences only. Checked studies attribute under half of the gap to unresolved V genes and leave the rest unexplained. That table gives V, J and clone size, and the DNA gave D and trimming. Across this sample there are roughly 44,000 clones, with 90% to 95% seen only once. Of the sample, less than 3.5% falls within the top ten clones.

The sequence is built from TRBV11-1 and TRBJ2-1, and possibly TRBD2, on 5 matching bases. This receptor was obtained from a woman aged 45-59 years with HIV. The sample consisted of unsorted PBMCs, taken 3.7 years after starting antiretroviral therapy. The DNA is TGTGCCAGCAGCCCCAACGACCGGGGAAGTTACAATGAGCAGTTCTTC. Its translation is CASSPNDRGSYNEQFF.